The 9 T cell receptor beta chains given below trace back to one sample, sequenced in a study of T cell responses to AZD1222 COVID-19 vaccine. Sequencing was performed with immunoSEQ multiplex PCR; in TCRdb, only in-frame clones are kept and a portion is missing. The repertoire holds under 150,000 clones, with 88% as singletons. The sequenced sample was peripheral blood, obtained on day 0 of AZD1222 vaccination. Receptors were obtained from an adult in good health.

V usage is TRBV7-3 and J usage is TRBJ1-2; 8 nucleotides agree with TRBD1. This CDR3 has 14 amino acids. The V gene end was trimmed by 5 bases and the J gene end by 8 bases; junction bases not matched to a gene: 10. Looked up from germline, CDR1 is SGHTA and CDR2 is FQGTGA. The CDR3 DNA sequence: TGTGCCAGCAGCCCCGGACAGGGTGGCTTGGGCTACACCTTC. Encoded protein: CASSPGQGGLGYTF. The whole variable domain, filled in from reference TRBV7-3 and TRBJ1-2, reads GAGVSQTPSNKVTEKGKYVELRCDPISGHTALYWYRQSLGQGPEFLIYFQGTGAADDSGLPNDRFFAVRPEGSVSTLKIQRTERGDSAVYLCASSPGQGGLGYTFGSGTRLTVV.

The chain recombines TRBV18 with TRBJ2-1; TRBD2 is a possible D gene (7 bases). CDR3 length: 16 residues. Germline V gene lookup returns CDR1 KGHSH and CDR2 LQKENI. Trimming took off 0 bases at V and 7 bases at J, with 16 bases between the two ends. The CDR3 protein is CASSPPGGRPVNEQFF. CDR3 DNA: TGTGCCAGCTCACCACCCGGGGGGCGCCCCGTGAATGAGCAGTTCTTC.

The rearrangement links TRBV7-6 to TRBJ1-6; D call uncertain. Looked up from germline, CDR1 is SGHVS and CDR2 is FNYEAQ. The CDR3 covers 17 residues. Between the trimmed V and J ends, which lost 0 bases and 9 bases, there was a span of 18 bases. CDR3 protein: CASSLAPGLLTGSPLHF. The CDR3 DNA follows: TGTGCCAGCAGCTTAGCGCCAGGCTTACTTACGGGTTCACCCCTCCACTTT.

This clone came up a few times. The J gene is TRBJ2-7, the V gene TRBV7-8; perhaps D is TRBD1 or TRBD2 (6 bases each). Germline assignment: CDR1 SGHVS and CDR2 FQNEAQ. V was trimmed by 4 bases and J by 7 bases, leaving 14 bases between them. This CDR3 contains 13 residues. The CDR3 sequence: CASSSSGAGEQYF. The CDR3 region has the DNA TGTGCCAGCAGCTCCTCAGGGGCGGGGGAGCAGTACTTC.

The chain has TRBV12-3 or TRBV12-4 and TRBJ1-2; D unclear. The CDR3 has 13 residues. V lost 2 bases and J 4 bases, leaving 8 bases between the germline ends. CDR3: CASSLRVGYGYTF. The CDR3 nucleotides read TGTGCCAGCAGTTTACGGGTAGGCTATGGCTACACCTTC.

The rearrangement joins TRBV7-9 to TRBJ1-1; no clear D gene. In germline, CDR1 is SEHNR, CDR2 FQNEAQ (reference sequence). The germline V and J ends were trimmed by 5 bases and 7 bases, with 11 bases remaining between them. This CDR3 spans 12 amino acids. CDR3 sequence reads: CASSNPRDEAFF. For the CDR3, the DNA is TGTGCCAGCAGCAACCCCCGAGATGAAGCTTTCTTT.

The genes are TRBV7-8 and TRBJ2-7; 8 bases agree with TRBD1. The CDR3 consists of 15 residues. J was trimmed by 1 base and V by 4 bases; bases with no gene match: 6. CDR1 is SGHVS, CDR2 FQNEAQ, per germline. The CDR3 spells CASSWSRGLSYEQYF. CDR3 bases: TGTGCCAGCAGCTGGTCCAGGGGGCTTTCCTACGAGCAGTACTTC.

The chain is built from TRBV20-1 and TRBJ1-2; 7 positions match TRBD1. After removal of 3 bases from V and 5 bases from J, the junction contained 15 bases not matched to a gene. Germline lookup yields CDR1 DFQATT and CDR2 SNEGSKA (reference sequence). The CDR3 is 16 residues long. This CDR3 is CSASTTGRRGSYGYTF. The CDR3, as DNA: TGCAGTGCTAGTACGACAGGGCGCCGGGGGAGTTATGGCTACACCTTC.

This clone appeared a single time. DNA of the CDR3: TGTGCCACCAGTGATTTGGAGTCTGGCTACACCTTC. It specifies CATSDLESGYTF. This chain links TRBV24-1 with TRBJ1-2, with D unclear. Trimming left V 0 bases short and J 7 bases short, with 5 bases between. The CDR3 totals 12 residues. Germline V lookup: CDR1 KGHDR, CDR2 SFDVKD.